Listed below are T cell receptor beta chains from one sample, sequenced in a study of Siglec-9 on CD8 T cells in melanoma. Measured with immunoSEQ multiplex PCR; TCRdb has only the in-frame clones, and not every one. The table has 25,000 to 30,000 clones, 80% seen once. Source material: Siglec-9- CD8+ T cells sorted from blood. Receptors originate from a human donor in good health. Both conserved end residues are part of each CDR3.

TRBJ1-1 TRBV19 CASSAGSNTEAFF
TRBJ2-2 TRBV19 CASSIEGLNTGELFF
TRBJ1-1 TRBV11-2 CASRPRVQGDTEAFF
TRBJ2-7 TRBV5-6 CASSQTYEQYF
TRBJ2-3 TRBV7-8 CASTYGGGTDTQYF
TRBJ2-1 TRBV5-1 CASSLAHEQFF
TRBJ2-4 TRBV13 CASSAEGTSGRGSQYF
TRBJ1-2 TRBV19 CASSILAPQGAWYGYTF
TRBJ2-7 TRBV9 CASSGDTYEQYF
TRBJ1-5 TRBV6-5 CASSDSRSQQPQHF
TRBJ2-7 TRBV6-5 CASSPLAGGTYEQYF
TRBJ1-4 TRBV29-1 CSVVPRGFGEKLFF
TRBJ1-3 TRBV27 CASSAGSSGNTIYF
TRBJ2-2 TRBV4-1 CASTKLAGEAPTGELFF
TRBJ2-5 TRBV7-8 CASSLDPRTQYF
TRBJ2-3 TRBV10-1 CASSDSPGLAQYF
TRBJ1-1 TRBV10-3 CAISTANTEAFF
TRBJ1-1 TRBV27 CASSFGTEAFF
TRBJ2-1 TRBV15 CATSRGFGEQFF
TRBJ1-1 TRBV19 CASSMVNTEAFF
TRBJ2-7 TRBV10-1 CASSDGDAYEQYF
TRBJ2-3 TRBV5-4 CASSPLGGRKTDTQYF
TRBJ1-1 TRBV25-1 CASSAGRAPEAFF
TRBJ1-1 TRBV7-9 CASSLASGMNTEAFF
TRBJ1-2 TRBV27 CASSLSSGNYGYTF
TRBJ2-7 TRBV6-1 CASSDIAGTSYEQYF
TRBJ2-3 TRBV7-9 CASSHPRLGRTSTDTQYF
TRBJ2-7 TRBV30 CAWSVYMDEQYF
TRBJ2-5 TRBV7-9 CASTLGTSSAETQYF
TRBJ2-1 TRBV28 CASSSLFRDRGMDEQFF
TRBJ2-5 TRBV30 CAWSVTSEETQYF
TRBJ1-6 TRBV6-5 CASSPFNSPLHF
TRBJ2-1 TRBV19 CASSMSRLAGYNEQFF
TRBJ1-2 TRBV9 CASSAGAEYGGYTF
TRBJ1-1 TRBV11-2 CASSLAILGDTEAFF
TRBJ1-1 TRBV11-2 CASSWGLNTEAFF
TRBJ2-7 TRBV9 CASSGTGTGKYEQYF
TRBJ2-2 TRBV5-5 CASSLGYSVTNTGELFF
TRBJ1-5 TRBV7-9 CASSEGYNQPQHF
TRBJ2-3 TRBV4-1 CASSQRGKEGTDTQYF
TRBJ1-1 TRBV9 CASSAPTSFGDMNTEAFF
TRBJ1-1 TRBV7-8 CASSLDGGNTEAFF